Following are 28 T cell receptor beta chains from one sample sequenced in a study of CD8 T cells in Susac syndrome. Random hexamers primed reverse transcription of 0.5 to 1 ug RNA. MiXCR, run by TCRdb on the immunoSEQ multiplex PCR reads, gives a single entry per CDR3 protein. Of roughly 140,000 distinct CDR3 sequences in the sample, approximately 94% were seen once. The sequenced sample consisted of CD8+ T cells from PBMCs. The receptors originated from a human donor with multiple sclerosis.

The genes are TRBV6-1 and TRBJ2-2; D remains unclear. The ends were cut back, 7 bases at V and 0 bases at J, with 15 bases in the middle. Germline-derived CDR1 and CDR2 are MNHNS and SASEGT. The CDR3 spans 16 residues. As DNA, the CDR3 is TGTGCCAGCACCCTGGGCCGAGAACCGAACACCGGGGAGCTGTTTTTT. This codes for CASTLGREPNTGELFF.

V and J are TRBV14 and TRBJ1-1; 8 bases line up with TRBD1. The germline V gene encodes CDR1 SGHDN and CDR2 FVKESK. With V trimmed by 2 bases and J by 1 base, 9 bases remained unmatched. The CDR3 sequence is 17 residues long. CDR3 amino acids: CASSQKFRTGRNTEAFF. The DNA for the CDR3 is TGTGCCAGCAGCCAAAAATTCCGGACAGGGAGGAACACTGAAGCTTTCTTT. The full variable domain, rest sourced from reference TRBV14 and TRBJ1-1, is EAGVTQFPSHSVIEKGQTVTLRCDPISGHDNLYWYRRVMGKEIKFLLHFVKESKQDESGMPNNRFLAERTGGTYSTLKVQPAELEDSGVYFCASSQKFRTGRNTEAFFGQGTRLTVV.

This sequence joins TRBV7-9 and TRBJ1-2; D not certain. Trimming cost V 1 base and J 2 bases, with 5 bases left between them. The CDR3 sequence is 13 residues long. Germline V gene lookup returns CDR1 SEHNR and CDR2 FQNEAQ (reference sequence). The CDR3 sequence: CASSLVGNYGYTF. The CDR3 nucleotides are TGTGCCAGCAGCTTAGTGGGAAACTATGGCTACACCTTC.

This clonotype was counted a single time. V usage is TRBV18 and J usage is TRBJ1-5; a possible D gene is TRBD1 (6 bases). The CDR3 loop spans 14 amino acids. V lost 5 bases and J lost 3, with 11 bases in between. The germline CDR1 and CDR2 sequences are KGHSH and LQKENI. In DNA form, the CDR3 reads TGTGCCAGCTCAGAGGGGGGGAACAATCAGCCCCAGCATTTT. Translating gives CASSEGGNNQPQHF.

The V call is TRBV12-3 or TRBV12-4, the J call TRBJ2-5; D ambiguous. This CDR3 has 13 amino acids. The V and J ends lost 5 bases and 8 bases respectively, with 15 bases between them. CDR3 bases: TGTGCCAGCAGTCTGGGAACGGCTAGTACCCAGTACTTC. It codes for CASSLGTASTQYF.

The chain links TRBV28 to TRBJ1-6; D is unclear. The length of the CDR3 is 15 residues. Germline lookup yields CDR1 MDHEN and CDR2 SYDVKM. Trimming removed 2 bases from V and 0 bases from J, with 5 bases in between. The CDR3 loop reads CASSLASSYNSPLHF. CDR3 nucleotides: TGTGCCAGCAGTTTAGCTAGCTCCTATAATTCACCCCTCCACTTT.

The chain combines TRBV20-1 with TRBJ2-2, with D perhaps assigned TRBD1 or TRBD2 (5 bases each). The V end lost 3 bases, the J end lost 5 bases, and 13 bases lay between the germline ends. The CDR3 is 14 amino acids. Germline V gene sequence: CDR1 DFQATT, CDR2 SNEGSKA (reference sequence). CDR3 in amino acids: CSASLGVGTGELFF. The CDR3 DNA follows: TGCAGTGCTAGTCTGGGGGTCGGAACCGGGGAGCTGTTTTTT.

J is TRBJ2-1 and V is TRBV3-1, with 10 bases identical to TRBD1. V dropped 4 bases and J dropped 6; count of bases not matched to a gene: 12. Germline assignment: CDR1 LGHDT and CDR2 YNNKEL (reference sequence). The CDR3 spans 17 residues. Here the CDR3 reads CASSPPTGTGEGNEQFF. In DNA, the CDR3 is TGTGCCAGCAGCCCGCCTACCGGGACAGGGGAGGGCAATGAGCAGTTCTTC.

The chain has TRBV7-9 and TRBJ2-7; D may match TRBD1 or TRBD2 (5 bases each). Germline lookup yields CDR1 SEHNR and CDR2 FQNEAQ (reference sequence). V was trimmed by 5 bases and J by 2 bases, leaving 16 bases between them. This CDR3 has 15 residues. The chain's CDR3 is CASSPAGAGPYEQYF. For the CDR3, the DNA is TGTGCCAGCAGCCCGGCCGGGGCAGGCCCCTACGAGCAGTACTTC.

The genes are TRBV4-1 and TRBJ2-4, with 8 nucleotides matching TRBD2. CDR1 is MGHRA, CDR2 YSYEKL, per germline. Germline trimming cut 4 bases from V and 0 bases from J; bases unmatched to any gene: 2. There are 15 residues in the CDR3. The CDR3 here is CASSPLAVAKNIQYF. CDR3 coding DNA: TGCGCCAGCAGCCCACTAGCGGTAGCCAAAAACATTCAGTACTTC.

The chain carries TRBV7-9 and TRBJ1-6; D is unresolved. The CDR3 consists of 13 residues. CDR1 is SEHNR, CDR2 FQNEAQ, per germline (reference sequence). Trimming removed 1 base at V and 6 bases at J, with 4 bases between. The CDR3 DNA reads TGTGCCAGCAGCTTAGGACTTAATTCACCCCTCCACTTT. As protein: CASSLGLNSPLHF. The full variable domain, with the rest looked up from reference TRBV7-9 and TRBJ1-6, is DTGVSQNPRHKITKRGQNVTFRCDPISEHNRLYWYRQTLGQGPEFLTYFQNEAQLEKSRLLSDRFSAERPKGSFSTLEIQRTEQGDSAMYLCASSLGLNSPLHFGNGTRLTVT.

The chain has TRBV6-2 or TRBV6-3 and TRBJ2-7; D possibly corresponds to TRBD1 (6 bases). V was clipped by 3 bases and J by 2 bases, with 17 bases between them. The CDR3 has 16 amino acids. Per the germline V gene, CDR1 is MNHEY and CDR2 is SVGEGT. This CDR3 is CASSYSSDRRTYEQYF. The CDR3 nucleotides are TGTGCCAGCAGTTATTCGTCAGACAGGCGAACCTACGAGCAGTACTTC.

The V call is TRBV2, the J call TRBJ2-5; 8 bases agree with TRBD1. The V and J ends lost 10 bases and 5 bases, in that order; junction bases with no gene match: 12. Germline CDR1 and CDR2: SNHLY and FYNNEI. The CDR3 covers 14 residues. CDR3 amino acids: CAIESPTGEETQYF. In DNA, the CDR3 is TGTGCCATCGAATCTCCGACAGGGGAGGAGACCCAGTACTTC.

The chain has TRBV29-1 and TRBJ1-2, with TRBD1 matching over 9 bases. J was trimmed by 4 bases and V by 6 bases; bases with no gene match: 6. The CDR3 is 13 amino acids. Germline loops: CDR1 SQVTM, CDR2 ANQGSEA. In nucleotides, the CDR3 is TGCAGCGTCCACAGGGGGCAAGGCTATGGCTACACCTTC. Residues: CSVHRGQGYGYTF.

The V call is TRBV13, the J call TRBJ1-4; possibly TRBD1 for D (6 bases). Germline V gene lookup returns CDR1 PRHDT and CDR2 FYEKMQ (reference sequence). The V gene lost 7 bases and the J gene lost 8 bases, with 17 bases spanning the gap. The CDR3 sequence is 14 residues long. The DNA of the CDR3 is TGTGCCAGCACCCAGAGGGGGGTGAGCGAAAAACTGTTTTTT. This translates into CASTQRGVSEKLFF. Complete variable domain (other parts from reference TRBV13 and TRBJ1-4): AAGVIQSPRHLIKEKRETATLKCYPIPRHDTVYWYQQGPGQDPQFLISFYEKMQSDKGSIPDRFSAQQFSDYHSELNMSSLELGDSALYFCASTQRGVSEKLFFGSGTQLSVL.

The V and J genes are TRBV28 and TRBJ2-7; 7 nucleotides match TRBD2. V lost 9 bases and J lost 4; bases outside the gene matches: 12. The germline gives CDR1 MDHEN, CDR2 SYDVKM. CDR3 size: 14 residues. The DNA for the CDR3 is TGTGCCAGTATTAGCGGGCGATTGGGATACGAGCAGTACTTC. Translated: CASISGRLGYEQYF.

The genes are TRBV4-1 and TRBJ1-1; D is uncertain. Germline V gene lookup returns CDR1 MGHRA and CDR2 YSYEKL. With 3 bases removed from V and 2 bases from J, the gap between germline ends came to 10 bases. This CDR3 spans 14 amino acids. The CDR3 reads CASSHPGSNTEAFF. CDR3 DNA: TGCGCCAGCAGCCATCCTGGATCTAACACTGAAGCTTTCTTT.

This chain joins TRBV20-1 and TRBJ1-6, with D unresolved. Germline V gene data show CDR1 as DFQATT and CDR2 as SNEGSKA (reference sequence). The V gene lost 1 base and the J gene lost 7 bases, with 23 bases spanning the gap. The CDR3 sequence is 18 residues long. CDR3 in DNA: TGCAGTGCTAGAGTCCTCCGAAATAATTCACCCCTGAATTCACCCCTCCACTTT. This sequence encodes CSARVLRNNSPLNSPLHF.

The gene calls are TRBV12-3 or TRBV12-4 and TRBJ2-5, with D perhaps TRBD1 or TRBD2 (5 bases each). The CDR3 totals 15 residues. Trimming took off 6 bases at V and 2 bases at J, with 16 bases between the two ends. The CDR3 region has the DNA TGTGCCAGCAGCCCTCATTCGGGGCGGCAAGAGACCCAGTACTTC. Protein: CASSPHSGRQETQYF.

This rearrangement joins TRBV3-1 to TRBJ2-6, with 15 positions matching TRBD2. Germline trimming cut 4 bases from V and 3 bases from J; bases unmatched to any gene: 4. The CDR3 is 18 residues long. CDR1 is LGHDT and CDR2 is YNNKEL in the germline V gene (reference sequence). CDR3 region: CASSPGLAGGLGANVLTF. For the CDR3, the DNA is TGTGCCAGCAGCCCAGGACTAGCGGGGGGGCTTGGGGCCAACGTCCTGACTTTC.

The V and J genes are TRBV7-2 and TRBJ2-1, with TRBD2 matching over 10 bases. Germline assignment: CDR1 SGHTA and CDR2 FQGNSA. Trimming cost V 6 bases and J 3 bases; bases outside gene matches: 5. This CDR3 is built from 15 residues. DNA of the CDR3: TGTGCCAGCAGATTTACTAGCGGGGTCTACAATGAGCAGTTCTTC. It encodes CASRFTSGVYNEQFF.

The chain couples TRBV25-1 to TRBJ2-7, with 8 bases aligning to TRBD1. The CDR3 consists of 14 residues. V was clipped by 3 bases and J by 5 bases; unmatched bases: 6. Germline V CDR1 and CDR2: MGHDK, SYGVNS. The CDR3 nucleotides read TGTGCCAGCAGTGACAGGGGGCGATCAGACGAGCAGTACTTC. Its translation is CASSDRGRSDEQYF.

The chain joins TRBV11-2 to TRBJ2-7, with D possibly called TRBD1 or TRBD2 (5 bases each). The germline gives CDR1 SGHAT, CDR2 FQNNGV. The CDR3 runs to 14 residues. The V gene lost 2 bases and the J gene lost 4 bases, with 12 bases spanning the gap. This CDR3 reads CASSLFAGTYEQYF. In DNA, the CDR3 is TGTGCCAGCAGCTTATTCGCCGGGACGTACGAGCAGTACTTC.

This clonotype was detected once. The chain links TRBV20-1 to TRBJ1-6; tentative D call: TRBD1 (6 bases). The germline V gene has CDR1 DFQATT and CDR2 SNEGSKA (reference sequence). V shed 3 bases and J shed 7 bases, with 13 bases lying between them. This CDR3 has 14 amino acids. The CDR3 nucleotides are TGCAGTGCTAGCCGGGACACAGAGAATTCACCCCTCCACTTT. It translates to CSASRDTENSPLHF.

This chain connects TRBV3-1 to TRBJ1-6, with a tentative D call TRBD1 (5 bases). The germline gives CDR1 LGHDT, CDR2 YNNKEL (reference sequence). The CDR3 is 18 amino acids. Trimming pared 0 bases from V and 8 bases from J, leaving 20 bases between. The CDR3 nucleotides read TGTGCCAGCAGCCAAGATTGGAGGAAAGGGACGGAAGATTCACCCCTCCACTTT. As protein: CASSQDWRKGTEDSPLHF.

The gene calls are TRBV4-1 and TRBJ2-7, with D possibly being TRBD2 (7 bases). CDR1 and CDR2 (germline): MGHRA, YSYEKL. The CDR3 consists of 15 residues. Trimming removed 3 bases at V and 3 bases at J, with 15 bases between. CDR3 loop: CASSQFVGGLYEQYF. DNA for the CDR3: TGCGCCAGCAGCCAGTTCGTGGGGGGGCTCTACGAGCAGTACTTC.

The gene calls are TRBV5-1 and TRBJ2-3, with D perhaps matching TRBD1 (6 bases). Trimming cost V 3 bases and J 5 bases, with 16 bases left between them. The CDR3 runs to 15 residues. Germline CDR1 SGHRS, CDR2 YFSETQ. CDR3 DNA: TGCGCCAGCAGCTACCGGGACACCCGGGGAGATACGCAGTATTTT. Protein sequence: CASSYRDTRGDTQYF.

The gene calls are TRBV13 and TRBJ2-7; TRBD1 matches at 7 bases. Germline values: CDR1 PRHDT, CDR2 FYEKMQ (reference sequence). With V trimmed by 4 bases and J by 3 bases, 3 bases remained unmatched. This CDR3 spans 13 amino acids. The CDR3 coding sequence is TGTGCCAGCAGCTCGGGACAGAACTACGAGCAGTACTTC. As protein: CASSSGQNYEQYF.